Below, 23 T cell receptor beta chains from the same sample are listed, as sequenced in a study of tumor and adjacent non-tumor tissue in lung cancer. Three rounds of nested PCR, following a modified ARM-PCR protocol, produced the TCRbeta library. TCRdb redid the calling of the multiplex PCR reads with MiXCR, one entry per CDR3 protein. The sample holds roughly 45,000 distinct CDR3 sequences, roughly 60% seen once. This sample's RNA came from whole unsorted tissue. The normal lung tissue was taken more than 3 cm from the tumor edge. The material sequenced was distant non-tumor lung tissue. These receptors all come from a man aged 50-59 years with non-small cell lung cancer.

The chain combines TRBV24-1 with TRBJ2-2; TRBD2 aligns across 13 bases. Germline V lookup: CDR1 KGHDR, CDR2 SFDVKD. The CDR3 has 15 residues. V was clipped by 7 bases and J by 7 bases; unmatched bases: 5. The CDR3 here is CATRGTSGTGGELFF. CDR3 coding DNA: TGTGCCACCAGAGGGACTAGCGGGACCGGCGGGGAGCTGTTTTTT.

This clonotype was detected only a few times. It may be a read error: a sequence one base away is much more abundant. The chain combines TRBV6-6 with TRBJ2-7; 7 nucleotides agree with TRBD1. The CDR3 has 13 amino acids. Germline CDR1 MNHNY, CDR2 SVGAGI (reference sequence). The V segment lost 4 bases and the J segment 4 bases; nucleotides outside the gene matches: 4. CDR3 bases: TGTGCCAGCAGTTTTGAGACAGGGTACGAGCAGTACTTC. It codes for CASSFETGYEQYF.

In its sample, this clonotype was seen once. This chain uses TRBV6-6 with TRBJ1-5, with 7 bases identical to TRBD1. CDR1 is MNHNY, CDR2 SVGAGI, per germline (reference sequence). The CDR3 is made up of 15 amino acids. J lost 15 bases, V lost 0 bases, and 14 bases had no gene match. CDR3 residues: CASSYSGQLNQSRHF. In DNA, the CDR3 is TGTGCCAGCAGTTACTCGGGACAGCTAAATCAGTCCCGGCATTTT.

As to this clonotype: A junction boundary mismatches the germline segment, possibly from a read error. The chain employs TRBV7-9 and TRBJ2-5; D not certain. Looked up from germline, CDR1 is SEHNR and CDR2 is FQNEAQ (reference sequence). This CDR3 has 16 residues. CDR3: CPSSLLSPGKQETQYF. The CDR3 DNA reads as TGCCCAAGCAGCTTATTGTCCCCCGGAAAGCAAGAGACCCAGTACTTC. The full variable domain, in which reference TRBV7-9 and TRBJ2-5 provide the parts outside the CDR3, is DTGVSQNPRHKITKRGQNVTFRCDPISEHNRLYWYRQTLGQGPEFLTYFQNEAQLEKSRLLSDRFSAERPKGSFSTLEIQRTEQGDSAMYLCPSSLLSPGKQETQYFGPGTRLLVL.

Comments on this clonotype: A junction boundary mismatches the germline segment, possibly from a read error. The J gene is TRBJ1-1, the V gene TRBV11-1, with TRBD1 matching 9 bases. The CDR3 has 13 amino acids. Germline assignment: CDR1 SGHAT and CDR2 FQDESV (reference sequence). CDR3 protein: CTSSPGTGYEAFF. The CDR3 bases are TGTACCAGCAGCCCTGGGACAGGGTATGAAGCTTTCTTT. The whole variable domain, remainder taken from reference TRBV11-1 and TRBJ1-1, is EAEVAQSPRYKITEKSQAVAFWCDPISGHATLYWYRQILGQGPELLVQFQDESVVDDSQLPKDRFSAERLKGVDSTLKIQPAELGDSAMYLCTSSPGTGYEAFFGQGTRLTVV.

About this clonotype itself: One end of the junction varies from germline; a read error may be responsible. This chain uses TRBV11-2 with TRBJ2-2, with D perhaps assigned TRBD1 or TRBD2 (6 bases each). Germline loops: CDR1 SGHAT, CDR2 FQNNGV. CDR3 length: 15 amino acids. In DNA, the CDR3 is TGTGCTAGCAACTCACTTCGGGGGCCGCCCGGGGAGCTGTTTTTT. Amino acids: CASNSLRGPPGELFF.

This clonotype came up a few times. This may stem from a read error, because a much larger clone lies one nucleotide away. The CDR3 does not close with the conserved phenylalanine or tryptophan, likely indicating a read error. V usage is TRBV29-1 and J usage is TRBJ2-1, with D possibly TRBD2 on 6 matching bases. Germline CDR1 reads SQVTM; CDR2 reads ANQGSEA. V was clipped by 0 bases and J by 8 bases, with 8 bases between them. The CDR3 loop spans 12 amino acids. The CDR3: CSVEEGGDEQFL. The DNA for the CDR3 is TGCAGCGTTGAAGAAGGCGGGGATGAGCAGTTCCTC.

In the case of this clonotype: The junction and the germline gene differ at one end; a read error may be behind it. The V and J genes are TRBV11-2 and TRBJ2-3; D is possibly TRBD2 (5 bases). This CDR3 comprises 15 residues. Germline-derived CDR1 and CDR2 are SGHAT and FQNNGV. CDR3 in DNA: TGTGCTAGCAGCACCTCGGGGAATGTGGGCGATACGCAGTATTTT. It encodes CASSTSGNVGDTQYF.

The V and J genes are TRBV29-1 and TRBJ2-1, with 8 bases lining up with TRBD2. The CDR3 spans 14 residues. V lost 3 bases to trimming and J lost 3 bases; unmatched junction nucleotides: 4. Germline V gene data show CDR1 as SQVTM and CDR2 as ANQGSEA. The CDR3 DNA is TGCAGCGTTGACTGCGGGGGGCACTACAATGAGCAGTTCTTC. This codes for CSVDCGGHYNEQFF.

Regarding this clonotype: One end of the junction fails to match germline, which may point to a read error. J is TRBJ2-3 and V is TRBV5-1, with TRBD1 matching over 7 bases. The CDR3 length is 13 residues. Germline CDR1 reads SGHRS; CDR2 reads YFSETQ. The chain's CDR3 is CASRTGGTDTKYF. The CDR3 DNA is TGCGCCAGCCGGACAGGTGGAACAGATACGAAGTATTTT.

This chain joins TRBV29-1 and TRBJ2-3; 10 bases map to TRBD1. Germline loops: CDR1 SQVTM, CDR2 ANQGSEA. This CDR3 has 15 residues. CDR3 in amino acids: CGATPGTGGTDTQYF. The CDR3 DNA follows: TGCGGTGCGACCCCTGGGACAGGGGGCACAGATACGCAGTATTTT.

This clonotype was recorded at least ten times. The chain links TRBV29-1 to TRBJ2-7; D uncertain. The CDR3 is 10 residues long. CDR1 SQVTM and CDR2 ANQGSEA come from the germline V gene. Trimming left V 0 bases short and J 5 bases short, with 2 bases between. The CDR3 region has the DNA TGCAGCGTTGAAGATCACGAGCAGTACTTC. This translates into CSVEDHEQYF.

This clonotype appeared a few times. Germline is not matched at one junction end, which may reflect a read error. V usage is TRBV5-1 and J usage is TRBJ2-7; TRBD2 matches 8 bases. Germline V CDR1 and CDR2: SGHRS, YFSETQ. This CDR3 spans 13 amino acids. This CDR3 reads CASSFGRASERYF. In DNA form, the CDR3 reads TGCGCCAGCAGCTTCGGGAGGGCCTCCGAGCGGTACTTC.

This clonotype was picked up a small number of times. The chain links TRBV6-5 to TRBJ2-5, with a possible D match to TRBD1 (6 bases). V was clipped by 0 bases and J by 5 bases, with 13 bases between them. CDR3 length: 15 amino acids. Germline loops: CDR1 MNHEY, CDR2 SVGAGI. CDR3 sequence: CASSYSLAGDETQYF. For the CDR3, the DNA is TGTGCCAGCAGTTACTCCCTAGCAGGGGATGAGACCCAGTACTTC.

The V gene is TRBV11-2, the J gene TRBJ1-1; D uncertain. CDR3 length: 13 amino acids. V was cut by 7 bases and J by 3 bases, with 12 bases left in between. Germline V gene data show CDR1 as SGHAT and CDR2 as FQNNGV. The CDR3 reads CASNVHGYTEAFF. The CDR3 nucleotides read TGTGCCAGCAACGTACATGGATACACTGAAGCTTTCTTT.

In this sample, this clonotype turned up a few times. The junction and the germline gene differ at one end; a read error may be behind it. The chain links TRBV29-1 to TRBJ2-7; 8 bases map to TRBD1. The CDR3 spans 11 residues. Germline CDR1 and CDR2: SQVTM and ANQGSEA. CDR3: CSAMTGAEQCF. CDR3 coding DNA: TGCAGCGCAATGACAGGGGCCGAGCAGTGCTTC.

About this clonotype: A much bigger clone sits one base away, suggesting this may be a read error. CDR3 bases: TGTGCCAGCAGTTACACCTCCATAGGGACCGATGAGCAGTTCTTC. Residues: CASSYTSIGTDEQFF. The chain joins TRBV6-5 to TRBJ2-1; D tentatively reads TRBD1 or TRBD2 (5 bases each). CDR3 length: 15 amino acids. Germline V gene data show CDR1 as MNHEY and CDR2 as SVGAGI. V shed 2 bases and J shed 8 bases, with 16 bases lying between them.

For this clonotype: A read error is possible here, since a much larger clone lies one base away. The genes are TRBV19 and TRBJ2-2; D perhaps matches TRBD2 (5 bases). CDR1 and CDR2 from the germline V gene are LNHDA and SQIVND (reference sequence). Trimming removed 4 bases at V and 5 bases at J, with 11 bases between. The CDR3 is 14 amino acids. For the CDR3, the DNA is TGTGCCAGTAGTACTGTACGGAGGACCGGGGAGCTGTTTTTT. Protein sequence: CASSTVRRTGELFF.

The CDR3 loop is CAATSRGDSEKLFF. As DNA, the CDR3 is TGTGCCGCCACCTCGAGGGGGGACAGTGAAAAACTGTTTTTT. The chain is built from TRBV5-8 and TRBJ1-4, with 7 bases identical to TRBD1. This CDR3 is 14 amino acids long. Germline CDR1 and CDR2: SGHTS and YDEGEE. Trimming took 10 bases from V and 7 from J; bases not matched to a gene: 13.

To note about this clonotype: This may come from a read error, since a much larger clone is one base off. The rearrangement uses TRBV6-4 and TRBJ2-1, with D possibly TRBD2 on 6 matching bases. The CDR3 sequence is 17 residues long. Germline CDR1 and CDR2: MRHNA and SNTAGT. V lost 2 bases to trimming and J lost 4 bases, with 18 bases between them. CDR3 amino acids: CASSDQRSSGGYNEQFF. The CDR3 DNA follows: TGTGCCAGCAGTGACCAGCGAAGTAGCGGAGGTTACAATGAGCAGTTCTTC.

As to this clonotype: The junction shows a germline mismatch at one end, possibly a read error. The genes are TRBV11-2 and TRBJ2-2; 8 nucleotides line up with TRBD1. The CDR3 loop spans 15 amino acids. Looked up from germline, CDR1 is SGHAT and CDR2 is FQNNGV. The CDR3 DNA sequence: TGTGCCGGCAGCTTAAGACAGGGGAACACCGGGGAGCTGTTTTTC. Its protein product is CAGSLRQGNTGELFF.

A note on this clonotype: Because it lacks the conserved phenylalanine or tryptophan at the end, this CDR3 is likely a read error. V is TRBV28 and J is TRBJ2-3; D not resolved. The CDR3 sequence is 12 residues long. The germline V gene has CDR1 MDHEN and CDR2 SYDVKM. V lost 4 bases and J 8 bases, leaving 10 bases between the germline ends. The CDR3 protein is CASSSEMGTQYY. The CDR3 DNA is TGTGCCAGCAGTTCCGAGATGGGTACGCAGTATTAT.

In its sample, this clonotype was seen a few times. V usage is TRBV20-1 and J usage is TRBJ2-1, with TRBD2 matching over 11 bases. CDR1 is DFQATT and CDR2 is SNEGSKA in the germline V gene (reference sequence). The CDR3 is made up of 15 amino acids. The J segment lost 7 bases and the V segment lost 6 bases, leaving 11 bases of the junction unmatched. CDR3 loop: CSAGAGVAGGNEQFF. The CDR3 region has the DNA TGCAGTGCCGGGGCGGGCGTAGCGGGAGGGAATGAGCAGTTCTTC.